The clone carrying this TCR beta chain was detected only a few times. Its antigen is currently unknown. Each CDR3 protein gets one entry after TCRdb re-called the 5' RACE reads with MiXCR. Of approximately 250,000 distinct CDR3 sequences in the sample, roughly 32% were seen once. The sample originates from a study of CD8 T cells in ankylosing spondylitis. Overall study findings and caveats: Disease-linked clones were reportedly significantly enriched in matched ankylosing spondylitis synovial fluid. A motif of eight highly homologous TCR beta variants was seen as apparently characteristic of ankylosing spondylitis blood.

The CDR3 runs 16 residues. Germline values: CDR1 SEHNR, CDR2 FQNEAQ (reference sequence). Deletions cut 5 bases from V and 0 bases from J, with 15 bases between. The V gene is TRBV7-9, the J gene TRBJ2-3; no reliable D call. This receptor was identified in a male donor with ankylosing spondylitis or in good health (not recorded which). Input material: blood, either unsorted or a sorted T cell fraction (not recorded which). This chain's CDR3 is CASSQVPVVSTDTQYF. The CDR3 DNA reads TGTGCCAGCAGCCAGGTACCGGTAGTAAGCACAGATACGCAGTATTTT.